Sequencing of this T cell receptor (beta chain) was carried out in a study of T cells in Graves' hyperthyroidism and ophthalmopathy. General observations from the study: Most expanded thyroid clonotypes above 0.001 recurred in blood.

TCR beta CDR3 regions were amplified from RNA. First-round RT-PCR targeting the TCR CDR3 was performed with the HTBI primer set. TCRdb analysed the multiplex PCR reads with MiXCR anew, one entry per CDR3 protein. The sample comprises some 360,000 distinct CDR3 sequences, about a sixth of which are singletons, and around 15% rests with the top ten. This clonotype was counted ten times or more. The antigen is undetermined. The junction and the germline gene differ at one end; a read error may be behind it. The TCR was taken from a woman aged 40 to 50 with Graves' ophthalmopathy. Sequenced material: blood.

CDR3 bases: TGCAGCGTTGAAGGATGGGGCTATAGCTACACCTTC. Protein: CSVEGWGYSYTF. The chain employs TRBV29-1 and TRBJ1-2; maybe TRBD1 (5 bases). The CDR3 loop spans 12 amino acids. The germline CDR1 and CDR2 sequences are SQVTM and ANQGSEA.